This TCR beta chain is from a study of blood T cell repertoires in COVID-19. The table came from immunoSEQ multiplex PCR; TCRdb's copy has only in-frame clones and leaves some out. The sample consists of under 400,000 clones, 70% to 90% of them appearing once. Participants spanned ages 18 to 89 years and resided in over 20 US areas. The CDR3 spans 15 residues. Trimming removed 1 base from V and 6 bases from J; junction bases left unmatched: 4. The V gene's germline CDR1 is SGHTA and CDR2 FQGNSA. This sequence was found in a man in his forties in a cohort exposed to, infected with or recovered from COVID-19 (not recorded which). Material: PBMCs or T cells enriched from blood (not recorded which). The rearrangement links TRBV7-2 to TRBJ2-1, with TRBD2 identical over 9 bases. The CDR3 reads CASSLVGGRANEQFF. DNA of the CDR3: TGTGCCAGCAGCTTAGTTGGCGGGAGGGCCAATGAGCAGTTCTTC.